This T cell receptor (beta chain) came from a study of neurological immune-mediated disorders. TCRdb reprocessed the 5' RACE reads via MiXCR and lists one record per CDR3 protein. The sample has tens of thousands of distinct CDR3 sequences; approximately 4.1% are singletons. The CDR3 sequence is 15 residues long. Germline assignment: CDR1 DFQATT and CDR2 SNEGSKA (reference sequence). The V end was cut by 0 bases, the J end by 6 bases, with 15 bases between. This clonotype was seen ten or more times. Sequencing was performed on PBMCs. The clonotype comes from a man aged 30 to 39 with multiple sclerosis. The V gene is TRBV20-1, the J gene TRBJ2-1; TRBD1 might be the D (6 bases). Written as DNA, the CDR3 is TGCAGTGCTAGAGATCGACAGGTACTGGTCAATGAGCAGTTCTTC. This codes for CSARDRQVLVNEQFF.